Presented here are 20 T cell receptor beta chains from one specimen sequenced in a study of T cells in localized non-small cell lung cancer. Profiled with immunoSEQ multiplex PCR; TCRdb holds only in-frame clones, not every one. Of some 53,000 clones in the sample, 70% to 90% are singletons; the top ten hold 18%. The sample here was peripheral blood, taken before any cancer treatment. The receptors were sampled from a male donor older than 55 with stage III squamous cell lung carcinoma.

Written as DNA, the CDR3 is TGTGCCAGTCAATCCGGACAGCCTCTGGAAGCTTTCTTT. Protein: CASQSGQPLEAFF. The chain couples TRBV19 to TRBJ1-1, with a tentative D call TRBD1 (6 bases). The CDR3 runs to 13 residues. Germline-derived CDR1 and CDR2 are LNHDA and SQIVND (reference sequence). V lost 8 bases and J 8 bases, leaving 18 bases between the germline ends.

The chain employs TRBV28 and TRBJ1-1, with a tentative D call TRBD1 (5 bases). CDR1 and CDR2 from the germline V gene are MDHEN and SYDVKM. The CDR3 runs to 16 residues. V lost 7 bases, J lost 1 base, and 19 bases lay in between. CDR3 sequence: CASTPPRSGKNTEAFF. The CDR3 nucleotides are TGTGCCAGCACTCCCCCCAGGTCAGGGAAGAACACTGAAGCTTTCTTT.

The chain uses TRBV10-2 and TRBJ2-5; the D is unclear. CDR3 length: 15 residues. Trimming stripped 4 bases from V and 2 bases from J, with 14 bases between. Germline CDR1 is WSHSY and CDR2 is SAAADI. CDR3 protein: CASSVSAQRQETQYF. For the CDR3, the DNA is TGCGCCAGCAGTGTCTCTGCCCAGCGTCAAGAGACCCAGTACTTC.

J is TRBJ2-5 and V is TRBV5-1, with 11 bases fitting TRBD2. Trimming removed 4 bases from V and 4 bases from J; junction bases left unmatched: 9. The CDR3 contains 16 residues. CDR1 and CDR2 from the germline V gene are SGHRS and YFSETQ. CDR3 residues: CASSPQLAGVGETQYF. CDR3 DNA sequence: TGCGCCAGCAGCCCACAACTAGCGGGGGTAGGAGAGACCCAGTACTTC.

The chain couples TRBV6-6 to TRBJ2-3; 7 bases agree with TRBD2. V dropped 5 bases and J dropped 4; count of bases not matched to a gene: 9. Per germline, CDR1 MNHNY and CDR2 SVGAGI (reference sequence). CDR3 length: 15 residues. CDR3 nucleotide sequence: TGTGCCAGCAGTGCCTTGGGGGGGGGACCAGATACGCAGTATTTT. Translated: CASSALGGGPDTQYF.

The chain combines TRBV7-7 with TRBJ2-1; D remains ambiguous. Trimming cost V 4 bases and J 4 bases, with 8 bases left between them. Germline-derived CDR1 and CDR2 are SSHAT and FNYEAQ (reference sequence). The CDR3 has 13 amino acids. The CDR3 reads CASSSELYNEQFF. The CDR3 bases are TGTGCCAGCAGCTCTGAGCTATACAATGAGCAGTTCTTC.

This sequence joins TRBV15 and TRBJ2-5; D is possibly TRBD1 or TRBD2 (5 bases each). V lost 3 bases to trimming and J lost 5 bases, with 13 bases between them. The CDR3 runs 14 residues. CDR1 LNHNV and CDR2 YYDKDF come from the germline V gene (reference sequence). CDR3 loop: CATSRPGTEETQYF. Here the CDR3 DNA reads TGTGCCACCAGCAGGCCCGGGACCGAGGAGACCCAGTACTTC.

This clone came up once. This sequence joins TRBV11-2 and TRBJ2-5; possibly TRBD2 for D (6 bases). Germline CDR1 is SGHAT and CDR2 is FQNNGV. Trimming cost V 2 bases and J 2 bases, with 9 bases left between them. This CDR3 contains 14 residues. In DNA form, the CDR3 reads TGTGCCAGCAGCTTACTGGGGGGACAAGAGACCCAGTACTTC. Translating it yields CASSLLGGQETQYF.

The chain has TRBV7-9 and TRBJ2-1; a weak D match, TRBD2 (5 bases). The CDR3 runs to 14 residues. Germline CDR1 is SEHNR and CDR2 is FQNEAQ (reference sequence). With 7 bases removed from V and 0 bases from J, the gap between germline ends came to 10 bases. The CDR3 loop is CASIPSGSYNEQFF. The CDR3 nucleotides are TGTGCCAGCATCCCCAGCGGCTCCTACAATGAGCAGTTCTTC. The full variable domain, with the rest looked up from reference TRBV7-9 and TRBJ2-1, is DTGVSQNPRHKITKRGQNVTFRCDPISEHNRLYWYRQTLGQGPEFLTYFQNEAQLEKSRLLSDRFSAERPKGSFSTLEIQRTEQGDSAMYLCASIPSGSYNEQFFGPGTRLTVL.

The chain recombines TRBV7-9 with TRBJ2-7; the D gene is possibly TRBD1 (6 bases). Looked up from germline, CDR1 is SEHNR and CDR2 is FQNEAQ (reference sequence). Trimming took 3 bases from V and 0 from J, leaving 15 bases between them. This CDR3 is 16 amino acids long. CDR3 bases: TGTGCCAGCAGCTTGTCCGGGACAAGAAACTCCTACGAGCAGTACTTC. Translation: CASSLSGTRNSYEQYF.

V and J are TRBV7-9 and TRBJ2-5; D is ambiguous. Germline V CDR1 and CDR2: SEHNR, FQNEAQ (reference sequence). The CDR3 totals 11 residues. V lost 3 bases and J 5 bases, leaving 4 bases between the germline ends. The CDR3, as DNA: TGTGCCAGCAGCTTTACCGAGACCCAGTACTTC. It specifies CASSFTETQYF.

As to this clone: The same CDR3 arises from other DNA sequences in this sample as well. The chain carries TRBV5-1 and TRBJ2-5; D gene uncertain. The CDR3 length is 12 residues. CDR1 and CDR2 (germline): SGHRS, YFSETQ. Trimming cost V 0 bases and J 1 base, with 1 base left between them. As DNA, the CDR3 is TGCGCCAGCAGCTTGGGCCAAGAGACCCAGTACTTC. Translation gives CASSLGQETQYF.

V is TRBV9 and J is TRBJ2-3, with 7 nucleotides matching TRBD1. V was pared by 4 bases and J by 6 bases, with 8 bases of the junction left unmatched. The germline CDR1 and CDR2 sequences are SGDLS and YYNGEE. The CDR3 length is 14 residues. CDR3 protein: CASSTRQGLDTQYF. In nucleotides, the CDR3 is TGTGCCAGCAGCACTCGACAGGGTTTGGATACGCAGTATTTT.

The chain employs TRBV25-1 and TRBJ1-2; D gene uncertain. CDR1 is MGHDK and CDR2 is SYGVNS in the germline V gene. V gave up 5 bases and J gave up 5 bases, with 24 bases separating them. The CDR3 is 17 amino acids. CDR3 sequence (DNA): TGTGCCAGCAGTACCTTCCTAACGGGTCGCAAGGAATATGGCTACACCTTC. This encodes CASSTFLTGRKEYGYTF.

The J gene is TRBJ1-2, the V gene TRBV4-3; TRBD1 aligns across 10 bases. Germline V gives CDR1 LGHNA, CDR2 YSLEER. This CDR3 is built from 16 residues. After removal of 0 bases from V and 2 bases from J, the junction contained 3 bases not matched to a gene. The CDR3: CASSQDGDRGNYGYTF. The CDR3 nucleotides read TGCGCCAGCAGCCAAGATGGGGACAGGGGAAACTATGGCTACACCTTC.

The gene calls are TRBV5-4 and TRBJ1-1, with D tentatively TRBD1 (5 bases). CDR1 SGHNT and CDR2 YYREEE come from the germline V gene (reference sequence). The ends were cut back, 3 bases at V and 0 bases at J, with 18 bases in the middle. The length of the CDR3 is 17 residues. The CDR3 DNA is TGTGCCAGCAGCTCCATTTCAGCGACAGTCATGAACACTGAAGCTTTCTTT. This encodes CASSSISATVMNTEAFF.

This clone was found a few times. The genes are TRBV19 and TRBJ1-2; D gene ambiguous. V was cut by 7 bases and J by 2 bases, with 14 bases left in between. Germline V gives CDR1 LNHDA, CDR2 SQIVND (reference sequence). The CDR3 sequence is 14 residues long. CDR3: CASNGLPENYGYTF. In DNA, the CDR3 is TGTGCCAGTAATGGACTGCCCGAAAACTATGGCTACACCTTC.

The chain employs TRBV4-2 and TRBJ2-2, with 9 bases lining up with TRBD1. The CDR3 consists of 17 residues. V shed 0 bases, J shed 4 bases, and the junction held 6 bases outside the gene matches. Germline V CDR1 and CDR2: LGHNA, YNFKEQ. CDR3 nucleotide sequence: TGTGCCAGCAGCCAAGATCTGACAGGGGGGACCACCGGGGAGCTGTTTTTT. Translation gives CASSQDLTGGTTGELFF.

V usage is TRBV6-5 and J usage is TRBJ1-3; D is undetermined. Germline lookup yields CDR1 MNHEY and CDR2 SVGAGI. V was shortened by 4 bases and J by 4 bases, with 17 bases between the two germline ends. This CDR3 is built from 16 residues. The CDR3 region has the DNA TGTGCCAGCAGTTCCCCGCAGTTGGGGATCGGAAACACCATATATTTT. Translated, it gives CASSSPQLGIGNTIYF.

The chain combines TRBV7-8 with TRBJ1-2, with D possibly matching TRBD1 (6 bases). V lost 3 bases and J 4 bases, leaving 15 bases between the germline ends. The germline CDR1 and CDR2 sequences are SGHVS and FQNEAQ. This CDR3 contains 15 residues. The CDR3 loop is CASSFIRQESYGYTF. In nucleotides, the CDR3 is TGTGCCAGCAGCTTTATACGACAGGAGAGCTATGGCTACACCTTC.